This T cell receptor (beta chain) was recovered during a study of metastatic and nonmetastatic thyroid tumors. Trimming shortened V by 5 bases and J by 4 bases, and 15 bases separated the two germline ends. CDR1 SGHRS and CDR2 YFSETQ come from the germline V gene. This CDR3 contains 15 residues. TCRdb re-called clones via MiXCR from the PCR reads. The table includes about 5,500 clones, roughly 35% detected once. All patients were treatment-naive before thyroid surgery. The sequence was collected from a male donor with papillary thyroid cancer or a benign thyroid nodule (not recorded which). Some clones in this sample may be carry-over from other donors' samples. The rearrangement joins TRBV5-1 to TRBJ2-2, with TRBD2 as a possible D gene (6 bases). Source material: tumor tissue. The CDR3 DNA is TGCGCCAGCAGGCCTTGGGCGGGACTCACCGGGGAGCTGTTTTTT. Translation gives CASRPWAGLTGELFF.